Listed here is a single T cell receptor (beta chain). The record originates from a study of blood T cell repertoires in COVID-19. V was trimmed by 5 bases and J by 8 bases, leaving 9 bases between them. Per the germline V gene, CDR1 is PRHDT and CDR2 is FYEKMQ (reference sequence). This CDR3 contains 11 residues. Participant-reported clinical history was the basis for cohort assignment. Under the authors' procedure: How many nucleated cells were present was estimated from reference gene primer amplification. Only in-frame clones appear in the TCRdb table, and some are missing; sequencing was by immunoSEQ multiplex PCR. The V and J calls and clone size were taken over from that table, and D and trimming were inferred from the DNA. The table includes 360,000 or so clones, about 90% detected once.

The sequence derives from a woman between 25 and 40 years old who had recovered from COVID-19. Sequencing was carried out using PBMCs or T cells enriched from blood (not recorded which). The chain uses TRBV13 and TRBJ1-2; maybe TRBD1 (6 bases). CDR3 region: CASSRQGGYTF. The CDR3 DNA is TGTGCCAGCAGCCGTCAGGGGGGCTACACCTTC.